This TCR beta chain originates from a study of blood T cell repertoires in COVID-19. J gave up 5 bases and V 0 bases, and 7 bases lay outside the gene matches. The CDR3 has 15 amino acids. The germline V gene has CDR1 KGHSH and CDR2 LQKENI. This clone was seen just once. The protocol was immunoSEQ multiplex PCR, while the TCRdb copy is restricted to in-frame clones and leaves out a portion. The profile covers hundreds of thousands of clones, with approximately 88% appearing a single time and approximately 0.8% taken by the ten largest. This clonotype originated in a woman aged 25 to 45 with acute or convalescent COVID-19. Specimen: peripheral blood. The rearrangement uses TRBV18 and TRBJ2-7, with 7 bases lining up with TRBD1. The CDR3 DNA is TGTGCCAGCTCACCACCGACAGGGCTTAACCACGAGCAGTACTTC. The encoded protein is CASSPPTGLNHEQYF.